The 15 T cell receptor beta chains below were found in one sample sequenced in a study of regulatory T cells in long-lasting Graves disease. Combining iRepertoire HTBI primers with Arm-PCR of CDR3 regions, the authors built TCR beta libraries. In TCRdb, the multiplex PCR reads were re-called with MiXCR into one record per CDR3 protein. The sample has some 490,000 distinct CDR3 sequences, around 13% seen once; the top ten hold about 8.3%. The time point was: newly diagnosed GD, antithyroid drugs for less than 3 months. Scientists built the TCR library using RNA that was extracted from PBMCs. These data are also associated with another study on T cells in Graves' hyperthyroidism and ophthalmopathy.

Sequenced here: peripheral blood mononuclear cells (PBMCs), sampled at new diagnosis, from a patient treated with antithyroid drugs. The receptors derive from a woman in her 30s with Graves disease.

This clonotype was counted many times. Here the CDR3 reads CASSQDYNEQFF. CDR3 DNA sequence: TGCGCCAGCAGCCAAGATTACAATGAGCAGTTCTTC. V usage is TRBV4-1 and J usage is TRBJ2-1; D remains ambiguous. The CDR3 runs to 12 residues. Germline assignment: CDR1 MGHRA and CDR2 YSYEKL. V was shortened by 0 bases and J by 4 bases, with 1 base between the two germline ends.

This clonotype was observed at least ten times. In DNA form, the CDR3 reads TGTGCCTGGAACTTACACCCGAACACCGGGGAGCTGTTTTTT. This gives the protein CAWNLHPNTGELFF. This rearrangement joins TRBV30 to TRBJ2-2; D is uncertain. Trimming left V 4 bases short and J 0 bases short, with 9 bases between. This CDR3 comprises 14 residues. Germline V gene lookup returns CDR1 GTSNPN and CDR2 SVGIG (reference sequence).

Many counts were recorded for this clonotype. The chain's CDR3 is CASRAGLVHETQYF. The DNA of the CDR3 is TGTGCCAGCAGGGCGGGACTTGTGCATGAGACCCAGTACTTC. V gene TRBV2 combines with J gene TRBJ2-5; weak D call: TRBD2 (6 bases). V was clipped by 6 bases and J by 5 bases, with 16 bases between them. The CDR3 is 14 residues long. Germline CDR1 SNHLY, CDR2 FYNNEI.

This clonotype was seen many times. The genes are TRBV10-3 and TRBJ2-5; 8 positions match TRBD1. The V gene's germline CDR1 is ENHRY and CDR2 SYGVKD. The junction had 7 bases not matched to a gene; V was cut back by 6 bases and J by 7 bases. This CDR3 has 13 amino acids. The DNA for the CDR3 is TGTGCCATCAGAAGCACCGGGACAGGGACCCAGTACTTC. Its protein is CAIRSTGTGTQYF.

This clonotype turned up a few times. This chain uses TRBV29-1 with TRBJ2-3; TRBD1 or TRBD2 may be the D gene (6 bases each). This CDR3 has 12 residues. Trimming pared 6 bases from V and 7 bases from J, leaving 14 bases between. CDR1 and CDR2 from the germline V gene are SQVTM and ANQGSEA. CDR3 DNA sequence: TGCAGCGTGGGGGGCGACGGAAATACGCAGTATTTT. This encodes CSVGGDGNTQYF.

The chain has TRBV6-2 or TRBV6-3 and TRBJ1-6, with 9 bases that match TRBD1. The V gene end was trimmed by 8 bases and the J gene end by 14 bases; junction bases not matched to a gene: 13. The CDR3 covers 14 residues. Germline values: CDR1 MNHEY, CDR2 SVGEGT. The DNA for the CDR3 is TGTGCCAGCGGGCCGGGACAGGGCGTTTTAACCCTCCACTTT. The encoded protein is CASGPGQGVLTLHF.

A remark on this clonotype: A much bigger clone sits one base away, suggesting this may be a read error. The chain employs TRBV19 and TRBJ2-1; TRBD1 agrees at 8 bases. The assigned J gene may be wrong: the sequence end matches TRBJ2-7 better. There are 17 residues in the CDR3. In germline, CDR1 is LNHDA, CDR2 SQIVND (reference sequence). CDR3 loop: CASKTGARGSIYNEQYF. DNA for the CDR3: TGTGCCAGTAAGACAGGGGCCCGAGGATCTATCTACAATGAGCAGTACTTC.

The chain combines TRBV12-3 or TRBV12-4 with TRBJ2-5; 7 positions match TRBD1. This CDR3 is 14 amino acids long. With 5 bases clipped from V and 1 base from J, the junction kept 4 bases outside the gene matches. The CDR3 DNA is TGTGCCAGCAGTGGCGGACAGGTCCAAGAGACCCAGTACTTC. Protein sequence: CASSGGQVQETQYF.

Many counts were recorded for this clonotype. This sequence joins TRBV7-8 and TRBJ2-3; 8 bases are a match to TRBD2. The CDR3 consists of 15 residues. Per the germline V gene, CDR1 is SGHVS and CDR2 is FQNEAQ. With 0 bases clipped from V and 2 bases from J, the junction kept 1 base outside the gene matches. The DNA for the CDR3 is TGTGCCAGCAGCTTAGCAGCGGGGGCCACAGATACGCAGTATTTT. Amino acids: CASSLAAGATDTQYF.

The sample holds many counts of this clonotype. The chain joins TRBV11-2 to TRBJ2-1; D uncertain. The CDR3 length is 15 residues. Germline loops: CDR1 SGHAT, CDR2 FQNNGV. The V and J ends lost 7 bases and 4 bases respectively, with 17 bases between them. CDR3 amino acids: CASTRVPSTYNEQFF. DNA of the CDR3: TGTGCCAGCACCCGAGTTCCGTCCACGTACAATGAGCAGTTCTTC.

The gene calls are TRBV4-1 and TRBJ1-6; 10 bases map to TRBD1. The V gene end was trimmed by 3 bases and the J gene end by 9 bases; junction bases not matched to a gene: 17. Germline assignment: CDR1 MGHRA and CDR2 YSYEKL. This CDR3 has 19 residues. CDR3 sequence reads: CASSQTVPGQGTWASPLHF. CDR3 bases: TGCGCCAGCAGCCAGACCGTCCCGGGACAGGGGACTTGGGCTTCACCCCTCCACTTT.

This clonotype has ten or more counts. This chain uses TRBV28 with TRBJ2-4, with D perhaps TRBD1 or TRBD2 (6 bases each). CDR1 is MDHEN, CDR2 SYDVKM, per germline. The ends were cut back, 8 bases at V and 7 bases at J, with 18 bases in the middle. This CDR3 has 14 residues. The CDR3 protein is CASHTLGAGNIQYF. In nucleotides, the CDR3 is TGTGCCAGCCATACCCTGGGGGCGGGGAACATTCAGTACTTC.

This clonotype was detected many times. The gene calls are TRBV29-1 and TRBJ2-3, with TRBD2 matching over 10 bases. CDR3 length: 15 amino acids. Germline CDR1 is SQVTM and CDR2 is ANQGSEA. V trimming: 3 bases; J trimming: 1 base; junction bases outside the gene matches: 4. The CDR3: CSVDVAGGGTDTQYF. The CDR3 bases are TGCAGCGTTGATGTAGCGGGAGGAGGCACAGATACGCAGTATTTT.

This clonotype was picked up many times. V is TRBV2 and J is TRBJ1-1, with D possibly matching TRBD1 (5 bases). Trimming removed 7 bases from V and 6 bases from J, with 18 bases in between. This CDR3 comprises 14 residues. Looked up from germline, CDR1 is SNHLY and CDR2 is FYNNEI. The CDR3, as DNA: TGTGCCAGCACCCCTGCGGGGGGTCGGTCTGAAGCTTTCTTT. The encoded protein is CASTPAGGRSEAFF.

This chain uses TRBV4-1 with TRBJ1-4; D ambiguous. The germline V and J ends were trimmed by 4 bases and 8 bases, with 8 bases remaining between them. The CDR3 is 12 residues long. Looked up from germline, CDR1 is MGHRA and CDR2 is YSYEKL. CDR3 residues: CASSRSGEKLFF. CDR3 bases: TGCGCCAGCAGCCGAAGTGGGGAAAAACTGTTTTTT.